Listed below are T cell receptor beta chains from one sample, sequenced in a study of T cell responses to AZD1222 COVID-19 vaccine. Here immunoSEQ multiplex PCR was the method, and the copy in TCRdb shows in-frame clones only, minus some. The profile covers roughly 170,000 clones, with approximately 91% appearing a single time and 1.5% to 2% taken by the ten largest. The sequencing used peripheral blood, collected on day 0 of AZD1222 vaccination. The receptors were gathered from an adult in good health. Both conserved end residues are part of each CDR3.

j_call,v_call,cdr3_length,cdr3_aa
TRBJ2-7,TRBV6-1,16,CASSEVLAGGQDEQYF
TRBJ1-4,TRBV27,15,CASSPTPFANEKLFF
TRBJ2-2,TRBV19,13,CASRLAGTGELFF
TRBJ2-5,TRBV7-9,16,CASSFLEGGKQETQYF
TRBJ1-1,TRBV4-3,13,CASSQKQGTEAFF
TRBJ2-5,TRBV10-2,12,CASAERKETQYF
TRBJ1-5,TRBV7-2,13,CASRSFSNQPQHF
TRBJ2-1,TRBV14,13,CASSQELYNEQFF
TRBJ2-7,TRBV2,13,CASQMGHTYEQYF
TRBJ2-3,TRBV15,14,CATSGYSGTDTQYF
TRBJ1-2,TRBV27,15,CASSLRAGLVNGYTF
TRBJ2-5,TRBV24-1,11,CATSDVQTQYF
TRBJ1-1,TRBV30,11,CAWSHRDWAFF
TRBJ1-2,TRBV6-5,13,CASSRGRHYGYTF
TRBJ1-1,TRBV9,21,CASSHRWGAGGDRDLNTEAFF
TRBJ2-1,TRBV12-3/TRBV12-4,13,CASGEGVKNEQFF
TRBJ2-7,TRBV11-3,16,CASSLLSGTGGAEQYF
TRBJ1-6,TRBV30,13,CAWSDGLGSPLHF
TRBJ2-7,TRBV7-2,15,CASRDGQGGTYEQYF
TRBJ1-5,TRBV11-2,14,CASSLGGEYQPQHF
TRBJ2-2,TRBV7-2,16,CASSPELDKPSGELFF
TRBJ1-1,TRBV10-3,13,CAIKAGGGTEAFF
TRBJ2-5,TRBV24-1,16,CATSAKVKGAQETQYF
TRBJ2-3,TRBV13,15,CASSLGKGWSDTQYF
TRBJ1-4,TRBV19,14,CASSKAELNEKLFF
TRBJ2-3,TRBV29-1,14,CSVEGYPRGDTQYF
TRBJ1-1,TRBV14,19,CASSQGFRVPFRENTEAFF
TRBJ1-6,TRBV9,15,CASSAPQGANSPLHF
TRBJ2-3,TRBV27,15,CASRGTGRITDTQYF
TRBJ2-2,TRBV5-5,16,CASTLTPSPNTGELFF
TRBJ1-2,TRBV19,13,CASSIGRIFGYTF
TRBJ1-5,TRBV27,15,CASSFGGYSNQPQHF
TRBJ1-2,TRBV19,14,CASGTGIRGDGYTF
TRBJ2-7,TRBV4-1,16,CASSHPTGTGGYEQYF
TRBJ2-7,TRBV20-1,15,CSATELGPPVDEQYF
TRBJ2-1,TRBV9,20,CASSTPGTGVPASSYNEQFF
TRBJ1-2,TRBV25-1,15,CATRTGTVRNYGYTF